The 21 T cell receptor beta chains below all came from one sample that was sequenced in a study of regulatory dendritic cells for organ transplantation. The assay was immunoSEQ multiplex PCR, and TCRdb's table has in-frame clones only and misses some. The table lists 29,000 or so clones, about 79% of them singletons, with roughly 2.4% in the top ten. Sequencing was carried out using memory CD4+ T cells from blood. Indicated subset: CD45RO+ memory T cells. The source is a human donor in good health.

DNA for the CDR3: TGTGCCAGCAGCTCGAGCGGGGGTGAGACCCAGTACTTC. Amino acids: CASSSSGGETQYF. This chain uses TRBV5-4 with TRBJ2-5; TRBD2 agrees at 8 bases. Germline CDR1 SGHNT, CDR2 YYREEE (reference sequence). With 3 bases clipped from V and 5 bases from J, the junction kept 3 bases outside the gene matches. The CDR3 loop spans 13 amino acids.

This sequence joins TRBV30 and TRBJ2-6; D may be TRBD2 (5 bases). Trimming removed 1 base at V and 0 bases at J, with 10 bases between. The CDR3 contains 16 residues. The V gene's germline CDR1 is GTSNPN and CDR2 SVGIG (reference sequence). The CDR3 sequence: CAWSAGLISGANVLTF. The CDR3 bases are TGTGCCTGGAGTGCAGGACTCATCTCTGGGGCCAACGTCCTGACTTTC.

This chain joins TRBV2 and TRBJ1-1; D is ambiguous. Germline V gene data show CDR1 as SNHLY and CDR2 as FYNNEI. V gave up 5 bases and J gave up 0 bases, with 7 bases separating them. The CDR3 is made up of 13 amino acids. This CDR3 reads CASSRSLNTEAFF. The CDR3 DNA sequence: TGTGCCAGCAGTCGGTCCTTGAACACTGAAGCTTTCTTT.

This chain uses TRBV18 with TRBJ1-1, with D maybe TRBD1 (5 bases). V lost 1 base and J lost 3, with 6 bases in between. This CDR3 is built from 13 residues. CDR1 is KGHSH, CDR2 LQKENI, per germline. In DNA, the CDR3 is TGTGCCAGCTCACCACTGGGGGACACTGAAGCTTTCTTT. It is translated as CASSPLGDTEAFF.

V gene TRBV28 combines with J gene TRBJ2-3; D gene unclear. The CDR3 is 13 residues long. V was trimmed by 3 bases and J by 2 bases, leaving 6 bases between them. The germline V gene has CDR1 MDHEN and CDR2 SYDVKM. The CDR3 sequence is CASSFPPTDTQYF. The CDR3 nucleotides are TGTGCCAGCAGTTTTCCCCCCACAGATACGCAGTATTTT.

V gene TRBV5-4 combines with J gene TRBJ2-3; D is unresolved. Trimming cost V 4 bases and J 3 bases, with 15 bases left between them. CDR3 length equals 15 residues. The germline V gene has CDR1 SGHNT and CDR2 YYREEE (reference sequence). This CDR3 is CASSPPNRITDTQYF. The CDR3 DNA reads TGTGCCAGCAGCCCGCCTAATCGCATTACAGATACGCAGTATTTT.

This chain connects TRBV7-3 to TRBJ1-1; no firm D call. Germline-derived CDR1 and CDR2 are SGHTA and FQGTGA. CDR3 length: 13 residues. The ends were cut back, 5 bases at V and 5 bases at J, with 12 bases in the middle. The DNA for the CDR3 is TGTGCCAGCAGCCCCACGATCGGGACTGAAGCTTTCTTT. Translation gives CASSPTIGTEAFF.

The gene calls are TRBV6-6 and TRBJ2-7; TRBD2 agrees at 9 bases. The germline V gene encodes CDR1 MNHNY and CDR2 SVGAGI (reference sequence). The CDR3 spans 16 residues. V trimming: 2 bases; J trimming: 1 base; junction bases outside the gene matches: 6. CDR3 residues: CASSYHRAGGSYEQYF. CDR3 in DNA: TGTGCCAGCAGTTACCACCGAGCGGGGGGATCCTACGAGCAGTACTTC.

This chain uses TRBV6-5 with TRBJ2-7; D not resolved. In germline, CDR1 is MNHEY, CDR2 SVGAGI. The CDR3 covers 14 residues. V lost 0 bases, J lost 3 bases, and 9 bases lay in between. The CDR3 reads CASSYSKVYYEQYF. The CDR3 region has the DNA TGTGCCAGCAGTTACTCGAAGGTATACTACGAGCAGTACTTC.

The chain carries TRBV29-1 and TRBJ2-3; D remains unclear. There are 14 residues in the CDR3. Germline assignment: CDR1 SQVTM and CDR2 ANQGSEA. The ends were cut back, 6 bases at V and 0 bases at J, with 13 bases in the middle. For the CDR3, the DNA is TGCAGCGTCGTTTCATGGGGTAGCACAGATACGCAGTATTTT. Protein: CSVVSWGSTDTQYF.

The CDR3 protein is CASRTSGGTETQYF. As DNA, the CDR3 is TGTGCCAGCCGCACTAGCGGGGGGACGGAGACCCAGTACTTC. V and J are TRBV6-1 and TRBJ2-5; 12 nucleotides align to TRBD2. V was pared by 8 bases and J by 5 bases, with 6 bases of the junction left unmatched. Germline V lookup: CDR1 MNHNS, CDR2 SASEGT. This CDR3 region has 14 residues.

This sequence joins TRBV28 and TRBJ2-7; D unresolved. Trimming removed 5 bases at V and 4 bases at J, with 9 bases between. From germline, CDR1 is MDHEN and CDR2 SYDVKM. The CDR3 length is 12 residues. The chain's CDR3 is CASSTTVYEQYF. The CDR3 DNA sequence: TGTGCCAGCAGTACAACAGTTTACGAGCAGTACTTC.

The DNA of the CDR3 is TGTGCCAGCAGTTACCGGGGGGCCCAAGAGACCCAGTACTTC. Amino acid sequence: CASSYRGAQETQYF. The chain couples TRBV6-6 to TRBJ2-5, with a possible D match to TRBD2 (7 bases). The CDR3 is 14 amino acids. V was shortened by 2 bases and J by 1 base, with 8 bases between the two germline ends. Germline lookup yields CDR1 MNHNY and CDR2 SVGAGI (reference sequence).

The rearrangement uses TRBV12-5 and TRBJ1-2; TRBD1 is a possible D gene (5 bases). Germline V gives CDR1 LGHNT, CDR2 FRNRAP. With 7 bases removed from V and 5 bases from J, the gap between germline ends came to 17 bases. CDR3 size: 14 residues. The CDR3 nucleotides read TGTGCTAGTGCCCCGGGGTGGGGGGGATATGGCTACACCTTC. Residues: CASAPGWGGYGYTF.

The CDR3 spells CASSLSSSYEQYF. CDR3 coding DNA: TGTGCCAGCAGCTTAAGCAGTTCCTACGAGCAGTACTTC. This chain links TRBV11-3 with TRBJ2-7; no clear D. CDR1 is SGHNT and CDR2 is YENEEA in the germline V gene. The CDR3 contains 13 residues. Trimming left V 2 bases short and J 1 base short, with 6 bases between.

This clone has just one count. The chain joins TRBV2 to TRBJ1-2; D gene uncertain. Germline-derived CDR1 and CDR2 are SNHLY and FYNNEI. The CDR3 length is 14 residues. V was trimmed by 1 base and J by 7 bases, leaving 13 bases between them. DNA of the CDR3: TGTGCCAGCAGTGAAGTGAAGGGCGCGGGTGGCTACACCTTC. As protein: CASSEVKGAGGYTF.

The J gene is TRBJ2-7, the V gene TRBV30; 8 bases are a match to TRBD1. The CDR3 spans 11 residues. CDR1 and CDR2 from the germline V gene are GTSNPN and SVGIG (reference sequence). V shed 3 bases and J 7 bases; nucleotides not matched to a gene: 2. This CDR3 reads CAWSDRGEQYF. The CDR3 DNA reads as TGTGCCTGGAGCGACAGGGGAGAGCAGTACTTC.

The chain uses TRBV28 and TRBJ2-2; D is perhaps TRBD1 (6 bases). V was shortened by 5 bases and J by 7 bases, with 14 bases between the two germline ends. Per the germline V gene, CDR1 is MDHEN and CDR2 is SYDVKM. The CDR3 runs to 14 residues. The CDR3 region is CASSTGKGGGELFF. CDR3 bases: TGTGCCAGCAGTACAGGGAAAGGGGGCGGGGAGCTGTTTTTT.

This CDR3 reads CASSLAFGGGHGYTF. The CDR3 nucleotides read TGTGCCAGCAGCTTAGCGTTTGGGGGCGGTCACGGCTACACCTTC. This chain uses TRBV7-2 with TRBJ1-2; D is possibly TRBD1 (6 bases). Germline lookup yields CDR1 SGHTA and CDR2 FQGNSA. The CDR3 length is 15 residues. Trimming stripped 0 bases from V and 8 bases from J, with 16 bases between.

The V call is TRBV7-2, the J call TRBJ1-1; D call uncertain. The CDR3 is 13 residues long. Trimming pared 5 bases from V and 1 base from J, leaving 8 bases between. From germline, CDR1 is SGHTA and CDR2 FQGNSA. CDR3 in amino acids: CASSALTNTEAFF. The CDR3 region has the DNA TGTGCCAGCAGCGCTCTCACGAACACTGAAGCTTTCTTT.

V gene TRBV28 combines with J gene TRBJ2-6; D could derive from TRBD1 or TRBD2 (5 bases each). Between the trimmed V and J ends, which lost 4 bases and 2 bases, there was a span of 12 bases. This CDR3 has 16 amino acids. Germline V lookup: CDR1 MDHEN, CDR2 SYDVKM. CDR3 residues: CASSSRTGPGANVLTF. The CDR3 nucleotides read TGTGCCAGCAGTTCGCGGACGGGGCCTGGGGCCAACGTCCTGACTTTC.